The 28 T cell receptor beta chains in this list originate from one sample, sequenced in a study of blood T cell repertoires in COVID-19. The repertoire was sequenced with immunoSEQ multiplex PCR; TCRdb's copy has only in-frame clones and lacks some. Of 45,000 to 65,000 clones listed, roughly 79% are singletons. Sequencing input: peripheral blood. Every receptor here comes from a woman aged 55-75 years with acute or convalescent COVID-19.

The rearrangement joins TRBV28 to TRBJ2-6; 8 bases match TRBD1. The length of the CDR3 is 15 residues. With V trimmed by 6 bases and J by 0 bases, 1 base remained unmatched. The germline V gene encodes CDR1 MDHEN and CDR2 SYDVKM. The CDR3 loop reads CASSTGGSGANVLTF. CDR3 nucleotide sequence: TGTGCCAGCAGCACAGGGGGCTCTGGGGCCAACGTCCTGACTTTC. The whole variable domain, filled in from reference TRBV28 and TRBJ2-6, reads DVKVTQSSRYLVKRTGEKVFLECVQDMDHENMFWYRQDPGLGLRLIYFSYDVKMKEKGDIPEGYSVSREKKERFSLILESASTNQTSMYLCASSTGGSGANVLTFGAGSRLTVL.

In DNA form, the CDR3 reads TGTGCCAGCAGTCAGGACAGGGTTGGCTACAATGAGCAGTTCTTC. Its translation is CASSQDRVGYNEQFF. The V call is TRBV6-5, the J call TRBJ2-1, with TRBD1 matching over 8 bases. The CDR3 covers 15 residues. Germline CDR1 and CDR2: MNHEY and SVGAGI. The V gene end was trimmed by 5 bases and the J gene end by 3 bases; junction bases not matched to a gene: 6.

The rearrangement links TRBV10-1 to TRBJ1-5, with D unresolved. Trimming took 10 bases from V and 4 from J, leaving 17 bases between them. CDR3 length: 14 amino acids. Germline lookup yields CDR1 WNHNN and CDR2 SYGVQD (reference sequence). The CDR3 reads CATSGQKKNQPQHF. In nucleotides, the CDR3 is TGCGCCACCTCAGGCCAGAAGAAAAATCAGCCCCAGCATTTT.

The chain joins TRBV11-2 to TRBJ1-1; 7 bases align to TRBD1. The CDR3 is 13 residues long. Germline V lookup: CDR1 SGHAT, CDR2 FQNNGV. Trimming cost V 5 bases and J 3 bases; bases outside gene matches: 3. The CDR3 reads CASSNRGDTEAFF. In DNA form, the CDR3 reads TGTGCCAGCAGCAACAGGGGTGACACTGAAGCTTTCTTT.

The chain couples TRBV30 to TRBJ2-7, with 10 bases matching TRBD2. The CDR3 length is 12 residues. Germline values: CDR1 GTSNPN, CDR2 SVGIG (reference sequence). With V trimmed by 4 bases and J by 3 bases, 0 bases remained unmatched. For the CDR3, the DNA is TGTGCCTGGACTAGCGGGAGCTACGAGCAGTACTTC. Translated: CAWTSGSYEQYF.

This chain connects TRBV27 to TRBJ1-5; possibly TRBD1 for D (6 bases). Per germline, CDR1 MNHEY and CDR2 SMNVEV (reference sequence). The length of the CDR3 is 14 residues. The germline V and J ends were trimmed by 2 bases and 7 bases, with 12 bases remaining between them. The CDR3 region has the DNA TGTGCCAGCAGTTTAGGGGGCGGAGAGCAGCCCCAGCATTTT. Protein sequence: CASSLGGGEQPQHF.

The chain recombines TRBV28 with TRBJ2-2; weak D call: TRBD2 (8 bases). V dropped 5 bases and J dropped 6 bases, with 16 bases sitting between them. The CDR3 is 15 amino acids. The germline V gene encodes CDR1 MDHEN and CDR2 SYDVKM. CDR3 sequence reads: CASSGREGAAGELFF. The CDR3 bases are TGTGCCAGCAGTGGTCGGGAGGGGGCAGCCGGGGAGCTGTTTTTT.

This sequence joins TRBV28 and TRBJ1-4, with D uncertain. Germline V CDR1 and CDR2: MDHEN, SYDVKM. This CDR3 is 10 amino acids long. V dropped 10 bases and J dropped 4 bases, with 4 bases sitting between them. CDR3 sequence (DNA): TGTGCCACCTATAATGAAAAACTGTTTTTT. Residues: CATYNEKLFF.

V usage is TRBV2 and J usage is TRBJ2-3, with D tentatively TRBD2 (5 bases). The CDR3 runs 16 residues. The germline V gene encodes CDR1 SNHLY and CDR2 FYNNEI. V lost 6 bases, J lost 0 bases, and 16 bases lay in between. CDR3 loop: CASRNLAWVSTDTQYF. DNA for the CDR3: TGTGCCAGCAGGAACCTAGCTTGGGTTAGCACAGATACGCAGTATTTT.

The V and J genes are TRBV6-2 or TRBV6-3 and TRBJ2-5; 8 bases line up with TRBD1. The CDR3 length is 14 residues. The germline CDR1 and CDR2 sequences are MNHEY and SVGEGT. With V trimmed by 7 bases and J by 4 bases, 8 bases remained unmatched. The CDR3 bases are TGTGCCAGCACCCCCGCCGGGACAGGAGAGACCCAGTACTTC. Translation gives CASTPAGTGETQYF.

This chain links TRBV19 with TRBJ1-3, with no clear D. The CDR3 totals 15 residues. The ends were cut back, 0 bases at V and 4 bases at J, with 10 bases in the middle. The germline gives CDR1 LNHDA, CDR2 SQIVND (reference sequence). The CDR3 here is CASSIDNRSGNTIYF. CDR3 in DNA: TGTGCCAGTAGTATAGATAACAGATCCGGAAACACCATATATTTT.

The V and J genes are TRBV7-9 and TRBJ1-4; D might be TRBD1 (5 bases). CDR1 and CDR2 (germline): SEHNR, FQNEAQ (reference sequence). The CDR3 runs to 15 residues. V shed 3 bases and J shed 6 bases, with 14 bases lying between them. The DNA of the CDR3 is TGTGCCAGCAGCTTGCCGGGACCGGGGGATGAAAAACTGTTTTTT. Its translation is CASSLPGPGDEKLFF.

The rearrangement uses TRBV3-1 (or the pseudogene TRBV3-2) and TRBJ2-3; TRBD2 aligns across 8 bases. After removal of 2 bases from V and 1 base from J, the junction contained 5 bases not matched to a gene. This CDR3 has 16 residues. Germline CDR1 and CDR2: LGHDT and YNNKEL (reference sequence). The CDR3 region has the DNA TGTGCCAGCAGCCAACGGGGGGGCCTGCGCACAGATACGCAGTATTTT. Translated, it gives CASSQRGGLRTDTQYF.

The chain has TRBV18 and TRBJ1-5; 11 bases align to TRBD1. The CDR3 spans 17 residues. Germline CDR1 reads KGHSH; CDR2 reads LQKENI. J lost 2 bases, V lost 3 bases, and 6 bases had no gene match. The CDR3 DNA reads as TGTGCCAGCTCACCCTCAGGACAGGGGGCAGGCAATCAGCCCCAGCATTTT. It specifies CASSPSGQGAGNQPQHF.

This CDR3 reads CASSPRDSTYEQYF. The CDR3 DNA sequence: TGCGCCAGCAGCCCCCGGGACTCGACCTACGAGCAGTACTTC. This sequence joins TRBV5-1 and TRBJ2-7, with D perhaps TRBD2 (6 bases). The V gene's germline CDR1 is SGHRS and CDR2 YFSETQ. The CDR3 loop spans 14 amino acids. The V gene lost 4 bases and the J gene lost 2 bases, with 13 bases spanning the gap.

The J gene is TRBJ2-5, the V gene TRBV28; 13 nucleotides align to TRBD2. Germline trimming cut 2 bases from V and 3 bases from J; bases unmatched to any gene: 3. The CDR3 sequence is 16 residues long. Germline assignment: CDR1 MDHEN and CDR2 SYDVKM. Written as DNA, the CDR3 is TGTGCCAGCAGTTTACTCGGGACTAGCGGGGAAGAGACCCAGTACTTC. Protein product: CASSLLGTSGEETQYF.

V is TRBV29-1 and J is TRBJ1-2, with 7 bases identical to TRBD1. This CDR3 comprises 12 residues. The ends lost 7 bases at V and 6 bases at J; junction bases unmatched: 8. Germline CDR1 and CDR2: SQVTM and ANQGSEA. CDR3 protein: CSARGQSNGYTF. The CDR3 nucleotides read TGCAGCGCCCGGGGACAGTCGAATGGCTACACCTTC. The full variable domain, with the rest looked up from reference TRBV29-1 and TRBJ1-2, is SAVISQKPSRDICQRGTSLTIQCQVDSQVTMMFWYRQQPGQSLTLIATANQGSEATYESGFVIDKFPISRPNLTFSTLTVSNMSPEDSSIYLCSARGQSNGYTFGSGTRLTVV.

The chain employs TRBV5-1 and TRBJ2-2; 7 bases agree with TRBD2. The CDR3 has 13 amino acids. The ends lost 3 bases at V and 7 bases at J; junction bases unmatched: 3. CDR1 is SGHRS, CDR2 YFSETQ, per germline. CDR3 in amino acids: CASSSSGDGELFF. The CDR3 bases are TGCGCCAGCAGCTCAAGCGGGGACGGGGAGCTGTTTTTT.

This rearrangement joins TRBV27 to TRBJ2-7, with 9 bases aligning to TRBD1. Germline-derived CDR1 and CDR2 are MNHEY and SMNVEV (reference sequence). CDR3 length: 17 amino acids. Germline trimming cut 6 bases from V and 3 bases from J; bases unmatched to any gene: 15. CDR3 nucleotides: TGTGCCAGCAGGGGACCGGGACAGGGAGGCGTTTACTACGAGCAGTACTTC. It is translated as CASRGPGQGGVYYEQYF.

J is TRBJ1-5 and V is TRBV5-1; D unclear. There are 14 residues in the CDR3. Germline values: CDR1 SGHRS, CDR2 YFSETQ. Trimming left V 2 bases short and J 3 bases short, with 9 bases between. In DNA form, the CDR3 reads TGCGCCAGCAGCTTCGGGGAGCCCAATCAGCCCCAGCATTTT. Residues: CASSFGEPNQPQHF.

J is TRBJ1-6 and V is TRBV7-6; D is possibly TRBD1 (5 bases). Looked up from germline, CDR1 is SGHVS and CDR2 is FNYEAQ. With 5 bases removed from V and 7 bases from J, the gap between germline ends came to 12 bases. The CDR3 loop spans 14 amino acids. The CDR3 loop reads CASSPIGANSPLHF. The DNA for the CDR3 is TGTGCCAGCAGCCCTATAGGGGCGAATTCACCCCTCCACTTT.

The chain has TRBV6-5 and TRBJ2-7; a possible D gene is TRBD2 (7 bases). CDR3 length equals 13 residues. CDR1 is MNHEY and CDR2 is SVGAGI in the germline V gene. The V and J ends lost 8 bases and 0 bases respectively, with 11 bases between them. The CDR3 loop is CASGGANSYEQYF. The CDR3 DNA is TGTGCCAGCGGGGGGGCAAACTCCTACGAGCAGTACTTC.

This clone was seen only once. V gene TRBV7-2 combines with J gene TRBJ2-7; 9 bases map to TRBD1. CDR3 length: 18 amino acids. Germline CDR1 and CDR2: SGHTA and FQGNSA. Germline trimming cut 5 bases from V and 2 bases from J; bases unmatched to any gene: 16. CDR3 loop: CASSPEPGQGPQAYEQYF. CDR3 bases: TGTGCCAGCAGCCCAGAGCCGGGACAGGGACCCCAAGCCTACGAGCAGTACTTC.

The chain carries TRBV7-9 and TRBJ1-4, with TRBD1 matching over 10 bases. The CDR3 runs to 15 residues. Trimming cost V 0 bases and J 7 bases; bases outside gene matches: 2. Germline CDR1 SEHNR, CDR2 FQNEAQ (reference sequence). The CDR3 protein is CASSLAGTGAEKLFF. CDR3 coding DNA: TGTGCCAGCAGCTTAGCCGGGACAGGGGCTGAAAAACTGTTTTTT.

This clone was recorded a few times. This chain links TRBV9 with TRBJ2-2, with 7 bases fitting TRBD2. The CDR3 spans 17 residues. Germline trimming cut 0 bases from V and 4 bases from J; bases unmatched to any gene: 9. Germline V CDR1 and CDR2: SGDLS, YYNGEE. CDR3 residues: CASSVGSGTITTGELFF. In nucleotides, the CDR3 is TGTGCCAGCAGCGTAGGGTCGGGGACTATCACCACCGGGGAGCTGTTTTTT.

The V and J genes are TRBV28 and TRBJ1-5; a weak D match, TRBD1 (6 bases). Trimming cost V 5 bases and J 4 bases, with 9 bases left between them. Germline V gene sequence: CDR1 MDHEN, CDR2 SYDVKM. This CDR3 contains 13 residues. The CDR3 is CASSPGENQPQHF. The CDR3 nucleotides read TGTGCCAGCAGTCCAGGGGAGAATCAGCCCCAGCATTTT. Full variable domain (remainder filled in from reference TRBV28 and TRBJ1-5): DVKVTQSSRYLVKRTGEKVFLECVQDMDHENMFWYRQDPGLGLRLIYFSYDVKMKEKGDIPEGYSVSREKKERFSLILESASTNQTSMYLCASSPGENQPQHFGDGTRLSIL.

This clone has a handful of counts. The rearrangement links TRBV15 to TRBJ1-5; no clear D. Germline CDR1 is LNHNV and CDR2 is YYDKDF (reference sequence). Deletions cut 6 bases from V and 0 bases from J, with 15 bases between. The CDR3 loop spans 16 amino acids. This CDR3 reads CATSSGLVSSNQPQHF. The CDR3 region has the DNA TGTGCCACCAGTTCGGGATTGGTATCTAGCAATCAGCCCCAGCATTTT.

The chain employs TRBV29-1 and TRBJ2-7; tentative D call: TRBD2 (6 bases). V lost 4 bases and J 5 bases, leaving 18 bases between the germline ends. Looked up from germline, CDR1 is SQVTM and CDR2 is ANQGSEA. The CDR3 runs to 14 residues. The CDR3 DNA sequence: TGCAGCGTTGCAGTTCTCGGGGGAGGCGACGAGCAGTACTTC. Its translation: CSVAVLGGGDEQYF.